The 4 T cell receptor beta chains presented below share a single source sample, sequenced in a study of metastatic and nonmetastatic thyroid tumors. MiXCR reprocessed the PCR reads for TCRdb. The profile shows tens of thousands of clones, 20% to 25% of them singletons. Not a single patient had been given any form of treatment at any point before undergoing thyroid surgery. The sequencing input was blood. These TCRs come from a female donor with papillary thyroid cancer or a benign thyroid nodule (not recorded which). Some clones in this sample may be carry-over from other donors' samples.

This clone was seen ten or more times. The chain is built from TRBV6-2 or TRBV6-3 and TRBJ1-1, with D perhaps TRBD1 (5 bases). Germline loops: CDR1 MNHEY, CDR2 SVGEGT. Between the trimmed V and J ends, which lost 2 bases and 2 bases, there was a span of 18 bases. The CDR3 is made up of 17 amino acids. In nucleotides, the CDR3 is TGTGCCAGCAGTTACACGGATTCAGGGAGCTTTAACACTGAAGCTTTCTTT. This encodes CASSYTDSGSFNTEAFF.

There are many counts of this clone. The chain uses TRBV9 and TRBJ1-6; 8 positions match TRBD1. Germline CDR1 reads SGDLS; CDR2 reads YYNGEE. This CDR3 contains 17 residues. The ends lost 3 bases at V and 6 bases at J; junction bases unmatched: 11. CDR3 nucleotides: TGTGCCAGCAGCGAACGGACAGGGAGTGGGGTTAATTCACCCCTCCACTTT. Residues: CASSERTGSGVNSPLHF.

The V and J genes are TRBV5-5 and TRBJ1-5; no firm D call. This CDR3 has 13 residues. Trimming removed 2 bases from V and 3 bases from J, with 6 bases in between. CDR1 is SGHKS, CDR2 YYEKEE, per germline (reference sequence). The CDR3 coding sequence is TGTGCCAGCAGCTTTGGTGACAATCAGCCCCAGCATTTT. Translation: CASSFGDNQPQHF.

With respect to this clone: An end of the junction does not agree with germline; a read error may underlie this. The chain recombines TRBV6-1 with TRBJ2-7, with 7 bases lining up with TRBD2. Germline V lookup: CDR1 MNHNS, CDR2 SASEGT. The length of the CDR3 is 13 residues. The CDR3 DNA reads as TGTGCCAGCAGAACGGGGGGTTCCTACGAGCAGTGCTTC. Its translation is CASRTGGSYEQCF.